This is a list of T cell receptor beta chains from one sample in a study of breast tumors, draining lymph nodes, adjacent tissues. TCRdb fed the multiplex PCR reads into MiXCR, producing one record per CDR3 protein. The sample records about 220,000 distinct CDR3 sequences, around 35% being singletons. The sample consisted of axillary lymph node tissue. These receptors all stem from a female donor with breast cancer. Some clones in this sample may be carry-over from other donors' samples. The CDR3 runs from the conserved cysteine through the conserved F or W.

V	J	CDR3
TRBV5-1	TRBJ1-3	CASSRTGGGNENTIYF
TRBV10-3	TRBJ1-1	CAISVVPGWDAEAFF
TRBV20-1	TRBJ2-4	CSALRWEGNIQYF
TRBV7-6	TRBJ2-6	CASSPKTSGANVLTF
TRBV7-9	TRBJ2-1	CASSRTSFPQFF
TRBV19	TRBJ1-1	CASSRSREWSSLPEAFF
TRBV11-2	TRBJ2-1	CASGLTGEQFF
TRBV20-1	TRBJ2-7	CSARVGKSSYEQYF
TRBV20-1	TRBJ2-7	CSARFPLAGGDEQYF
TRBV5-1	TRBJ2-1	CASSTGGGPRNEQFF
TRBV7-2	TRBJ2-2	CASSFQGGTGELFF
TRBV5-1	TRBJ2-5	CASSPHGQSSSETQYF
TRBV6-6	TRBJ2-2	CASSPRRDNTGELFF
TRBV5-4	TRBJ2-2	CASRPTGANTGELFF
TRBV6-5	TRBJ2-3	CASSLSSGGASPDTQYF